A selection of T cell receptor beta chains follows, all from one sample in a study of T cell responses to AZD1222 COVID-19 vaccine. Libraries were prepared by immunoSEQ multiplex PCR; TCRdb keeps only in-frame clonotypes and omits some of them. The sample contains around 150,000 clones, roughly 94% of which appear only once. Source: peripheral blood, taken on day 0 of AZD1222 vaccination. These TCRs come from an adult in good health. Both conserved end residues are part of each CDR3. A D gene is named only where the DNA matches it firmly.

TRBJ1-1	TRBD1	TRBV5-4	CAGSPEGQGITEAFF	TGTGCCGGCAGCCCGGAAGGACAGGGAATAACTGAAGCTTTCTTT
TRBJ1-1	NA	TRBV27	CASSLSRGNTEAFF	TGTGCCAGCAGTTTAAGTCGCGGGAACACTGAAGCTTTCTTT
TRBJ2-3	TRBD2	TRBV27	CASSTGLAGLYTQYF	TGTGCCAGCAGTACAGGGCTAGCGGGGCTCTATACGCAGTATTTT
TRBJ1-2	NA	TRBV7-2	CASSPGQKINYGYTF	TGTGCCAGCAGCCCCGGACAGAAGATTAACTATGGCTACACCTTC
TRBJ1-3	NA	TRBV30	CAWSRRGTGNTIYF	TGTGCCTGGAGTCGAAGGGGTACTGGAAACACCATATATTTT
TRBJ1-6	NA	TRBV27	CASHDLEGLLHF	TGTGCCAGCCATGACTTGGAAGGGCTCCTCCACTTT
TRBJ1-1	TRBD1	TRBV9	CASSEAGTGETEAFF	TGTGCCAGCAGTGAAGCCGGGACAGGGGAGACTGAAGCTTTCTTT
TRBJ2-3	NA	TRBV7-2	CASSLAKGGSSTDTQYF	TGTGCCAGCAGCTTAGCTAAGGGGGGCTCCAGCACAGATACGCAGTATTTT
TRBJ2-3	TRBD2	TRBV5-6	CASSLTSGSMYTQYF	TGTGCCAGCAGCTTGACTAGCGGTAGCATGTATACGCAGTATTTT
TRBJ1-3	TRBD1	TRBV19	CASTTGGRGNTIYF	TGTGCCAGTACGACAGGGGGCCGTGGAAACACCATATATTTT
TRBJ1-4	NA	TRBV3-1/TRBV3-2	CASSQDTVRNEKLFF	TGTGCCAGCAGCCAAGATACTGTTCGTAATGAAAAACTGTTTTTT
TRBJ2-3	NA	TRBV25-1	CASSRLEDSLTSTDTQYF	TGTGCCAGCAGTCGTCTAGAAGATAGCCTAACTAGCACAGATACGCAGTATTTT
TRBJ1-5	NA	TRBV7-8	CASSPRGRGQPQHF	TGTGCCAGCAGCCCCAGGGGACGAGGTCAGCCCCAGCATTTT
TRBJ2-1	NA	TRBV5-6	CASSYRGAPLYNEQFF	TGTGCCAGCAGCTACCGGGGGGCGCCCCTTTACAATGAGCAGTTCTTC
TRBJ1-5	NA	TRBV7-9	CASSSPSGSYQHF	TGTGCCAGCAGCTCCCCGTCAGGGAGTTACCAGCATTTT
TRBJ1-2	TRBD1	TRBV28	CASSPGQGPIYGYTF	TGTGCCAGCAGTCCTGGACAGGGCCCCATCTATGGCTACACCTTC